This TCR beta chain was captured by sequencing in a study of Graves' ophthalmopathy and Graves' hyperthyroidism. Overall study results and limits: In predicting ophthalmopathy progression, the model reached approximately 71% sensitivity and 72.22% specificity.

The CDR3 has 15 residues. Trimming at V came to 6 bases and at J to 2 bases, leaving 8 bases not matched to a gene. This clonotype was seen at least ten times. Antigen: not known. From RNA, the CDR3 regions of TCR beta chains were amplified and sequenced. Scientists carried out first-round RT-PCR using HTBI primers and then a second-round multiplex PCR. From the multiplex PCR reads, TCRdb called clonotypes with MiXCR, one entry per CDR3 protein. Found here are 300,000 to 400,000 distinct CDR3 sequences, approximately 18% of them singletons; the top ten hold roughly 2.4%. The TCR sequence derives from an adult woman with stable Graves' hyperthyroidism. This sequence joins TRBV12-3 or TRBV12-4 and TRBJ2-7, with TRBD1 identical over 9 bases. Source material: peripheral blood. The CDR3 is CASRPGQGITYEQYF. CDR3 in DNA: TGTGCCAGCAGACCAGGACAGGGGATTACCTACGAGCAGTACTTC.